This TCR beta chain was recovered during a study of OX40 agonist ivuxolimab in advanced cancers. Turning to this clone: What it binds is not known.

Study-level points and caveats: Expanded clones were, on average, more numerous among CD8+ T cells than CD4+. Partial responders at 0.1-3.0 mg/kg had among the lowest clonal expansion.

The assay was immunoSEQ multiplex PCR, and TCRdb's table has in-frame clones only and misses some. The data contain 45,000 to 55,000 clones, roughly 89% of them singletons. Germline V gives CDR1 LNHNV, CDR2 YYDKDF (reference sequence). The junction had 6 bases not matched to a gene; V was cut back by 0 bases and J by 7 bases. This CDR3 region has 16 residues. The sample was CD4+ or CD8+ T cells sorted from blood, taken in a trial of the OX40 agonist ivuxolimab. This clonotype originated in an adult with an advanced solid tumor such as melanoma, head and neck, liver or kidney cancer. This sequence joins TRBV15 and TRBJ1-4; TRBD1 matches 9 bases. This CDR3 is CATSREVGQGSEKLFF. Written as DNA, the CDR3 is TGTGCCACCAGCAGAGAAGTGGGACAGGGCAGTGAAAAACTGTTTTTT.